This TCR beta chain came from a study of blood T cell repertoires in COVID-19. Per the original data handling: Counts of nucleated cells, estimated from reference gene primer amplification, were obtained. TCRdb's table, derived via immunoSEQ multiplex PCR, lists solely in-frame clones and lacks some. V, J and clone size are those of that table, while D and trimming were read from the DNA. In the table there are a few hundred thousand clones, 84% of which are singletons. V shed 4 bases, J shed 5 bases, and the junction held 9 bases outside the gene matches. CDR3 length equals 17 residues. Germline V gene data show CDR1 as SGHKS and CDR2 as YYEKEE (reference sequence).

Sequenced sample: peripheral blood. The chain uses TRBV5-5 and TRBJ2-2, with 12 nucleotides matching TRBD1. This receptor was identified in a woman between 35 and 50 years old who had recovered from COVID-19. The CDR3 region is CASSSLGQGALTGELFF. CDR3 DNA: TGTGCCAGCAGCAGCTTGGGACAGGGGGCGCTGACCGGGGAGCTGTTTTTT.